This TCR beta chain was retrieved from a study of T cell responses to AZD1222 COVID-19 vaccine. Concerning this clone: The antigen is not known.

General study findings and limits: Researchers took repertoire samples only after the peak T cell response had come. White British donors predominated, females outnumbered males, and clonal diversity was possibly underestimated. The study found vaccine-associated CD4 TCRs spanning spike, dominant at 160-218 and 743-854.

This CDR3 is 13 amino acids long. Trimming pared 4 bases from V and 4 bases from J, leaving 8 bases between. Germline assignment: CDR1 ENHRY and CDR2 SYGVKD. Sequencing was performed with immunoSEQ multiplex PCR; in TCRdb, only in-frame clones are kept and a portion is missing. The data contain roughly 110,000 clones, about 90% of them seen just once; the ten biggest clones take up under 8.5%. The chain employs TRBV10-3 and TRBJ1-5; D is possibly TRBD1 (6 bases). The sample in question was peripheral blood, obtained 28 days after the second AZD1222 dose. This receptor was taken from an adult who received the AZD1222 COVID-19 vaccine. CDR3 sequence (DNA): TGTGCCATCAGTGCAGACAGGAATCAGCCCCAGCATTTT. It specifies CAISADRNQPQHF.